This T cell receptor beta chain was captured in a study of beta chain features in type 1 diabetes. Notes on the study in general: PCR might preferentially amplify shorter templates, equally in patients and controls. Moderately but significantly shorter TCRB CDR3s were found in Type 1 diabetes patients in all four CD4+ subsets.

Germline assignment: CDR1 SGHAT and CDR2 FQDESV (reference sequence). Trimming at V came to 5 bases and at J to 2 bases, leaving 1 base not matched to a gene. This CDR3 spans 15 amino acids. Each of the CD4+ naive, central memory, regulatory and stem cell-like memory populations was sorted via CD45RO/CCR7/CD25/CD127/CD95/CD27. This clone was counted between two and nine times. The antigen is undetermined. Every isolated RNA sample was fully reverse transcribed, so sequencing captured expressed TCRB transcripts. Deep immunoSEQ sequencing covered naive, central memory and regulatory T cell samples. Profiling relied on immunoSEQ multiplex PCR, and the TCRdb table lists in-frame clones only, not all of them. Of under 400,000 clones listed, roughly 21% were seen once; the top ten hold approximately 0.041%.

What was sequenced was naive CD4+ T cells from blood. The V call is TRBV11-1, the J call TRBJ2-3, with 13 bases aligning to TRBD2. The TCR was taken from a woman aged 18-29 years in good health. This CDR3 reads CASSGLAGDTDTQYF. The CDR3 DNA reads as TGTGCCAGCAGCGGACTAGCGGGAGACACAGATACGCAGTATTTT.